The 18 T cell receptor beta chains reported below all come from one sample, sequenced in a study of vaccination and CD4 T cells after COVID-19. Treatment meaning: roughly 10-day PBMC culture with coronavirus spike peptide pools or control peptides (ViraFEST assay). Cultured CD4+ T cell DNA was sequenced using the Oncomine TCR Beta short-read assay. TCRdb called the PCR reads again in MiXCR, with one record for every CDR3 protein. The table shows roughly 3,200 distinct CDR3 sequences, with around four fifths occurring only once. Their antigens remain unidentified. The sequenced sample was CD4+ T cells from blood, cultured in vitro. Every receptor here comes from a human donor who had recovered from COVID-19.

The chain uses TRBV10-3 and TRBJ1-1; unclear D gene. The V end was cut by 4 bases, the J end by 3 bases, with 9 bases between. Germline assignment: CDR1 ENHRY and CDR2 SYGVKD. The CDR3 is 13 amino acids. The CDR3 DNA reads TGTGCCATCAGTGTCGTTGAGGACACTGAAGCTTTCTTT. Its protein is CAISVVEDTEAFF.

V gene TRBV20-1 combines with J gene TRBJ2-7; TRBD1 matches at 9 bases. This CDR3 is built from 13 residues. V dropped 6 bases and J dropped 2; count of bases not matched to a gene: 5. Germline V CDR1 and CDR2: DFQATT, SNEGSKA (reference sequence). For the CDR3, the DNA is TGCAGTGCCCCGGGACAGGGACCCTACGAGCAGTACTTC. Its protein product is CSAPGQGPYEQYF.

The rearrangement links TRBV10-3 to TRBJ1-1, with 7 bases aligning to TRBD1. The CDR3 totals 13 residues. J was trimmed by 6 bases and V by 5 bases; bases with no gene match: 6. Germline CDR1 and CDR2: ENHRY and SYGVKD. The CDR3 DNA follows: TGTGCCATCAGTTCCGGACAGGTGGCTGAAGCTTTCTTT. Encoded protein: CAISSGQVAEAFF.

Concerning this clonotype: A far larger clone differs by one base, so this is likely a read error. V gene TRBV6-1 combines with J gene TRBJ2-5, with D possibly TRBD1 on 6 matching bases. The CDR3 contains 12 residues. The V gene lost 6 bases and the J gene lost 5 bases, with 10 bases spanning the gap. From germline, CDR1 is MNHNS and CDR2 SASEGT. The CDR3 here is CASRDSEETQYF. For the CDR3, the DNA is TGTGCCAGCAGGGACAGCGAGGAGACCCAGTACTTC.

The CDR3 here is CASRSGENTEAFF. CDR3 coding DNA: TGTGCCAGCCGCTCAGGAGAGAACACTGAAGCTTTCTTT. The chain has TRBV7-8 and TRBJ1-1; D gene unclear. The CDR3 extends over 13 amino acids. Germline values: CDR1 SGHVS, CDR2 FQNEAQ. Trimming removed 8 bases from V and 1 base from J, with 11 bases in between.

In its sample, this clonotype was seen once. The V gene is TRBV5-4, the J gene TRBJ1-1, with 8 bases fitting TRBD1. With V trimmed by 2 bases and J by 4 bases, 4 bases remained unmatched. The germline V gene has CDR1 SGHNT and CDR2 YYREEE (reference sequence). There are 14 residues in the CDR3. The CDR3 coding sequence is TGTGCCAGCAGCTTCCCAGGGGGCATCACTGAAGCTTTCTTT. Its protein product is CASSFPGGITEAFF.

The chain combines TRBV6-1 with TRBJ1-2, with D hard to call. Trimming stripped 1 base from V and 8 bases from J, with 2 bases between. The CDR3 consists of 10 residues. CDR1 is MNHNS, CDR2 SASEGT, per germline. The CDR3 protein is CASSEEGYTF. CDR3 DNA sequence: TGTGCCAGCAGTGAAGAGGGCTACACCTTC.

This clonotype was seen a handful of times. The CDR3 loop reads CASSLGGGTDYGYTF. The DNA of the CDR3 is TGTGCCAGCAGCTTGGGGGGAGGGACAGACTATGGCTACACCTTC. The chain carries TRBV5-4 and TRBJ1-2; 7 nucleotides agree with TRBD1. CDR1 is SGHNT and CDR2 is YYREEE in the germline V gene (reference sequence). V trimming: 0 bases; J trimming: 3 bases; junction bases outside the gene matches: 5. The CDR3 sequence is 15 residues long.

The J gene is TRBJ2-7, the V gene TRBV9; 9 nucleotides line up with TRBD1. The CDR3 runs 15 residues. Germline V gives CDR1 SGDLS, CDR2 YYNGEE. Trimming removed 3 bases from V and 3 bases from J; junction bases left unmatched: 7. In DNA, the CDR3 is TGTGCCAGCAGCGGACAGGGACAGGGAATCTACGAGCAGTACTTC. Translated, it gives CASSGQGQGIYEQYF.

The rearrangement links TRBV6-1 to TRBJ1-5; possible D gene TRBD1, 5 bases. The germline V and J ends were trimmed by 3 bases and 9 bases, with 9 bases remaining between them. Germline values: CDR1 MNHNS, CDR2 SASEGT. This CDR3 comprises 12 residues. Here the CDR3 DNA reads TGTGCCAGCAGTGAGTTAGACAGGCCCCAGCATTTT. Its translation is CASSELDRPQHF.

The CDR3 sequence is CAWSRRRYGYTF. The CDR3 nucleotides are TGTGCCTGGAGTCGGCGGAGGTATGGCTACACCTTC. The chain carries TRBV30 and TRBJ1-2; D is undetermined. CDR1 and CDR2 from the germline V gene are GTSNPN and SVGIG (reference sequence). V dropped 2 bases and J dropped 5 bases, with 9 bases sitting between them. There are 12 residues in the CDR3.

V and J are TRBV6-1 and TRBJ2-7; TRBD1 aligns across 7 bases. V lost 2 bases and J lost 2; bases outside the gene matches: 0. Germline loops: CDR1 MNHNS, CDR2 SASEGT. The CDR3 has 13 residues. CDR3 sequence: CASSERGPYEQYF. The CDR3 nucleotides are TGTGCCAGCAGTGAAAGGGGGCCCTACGAGCAGTACTTC.

This clonotype was picked up one time. V and J are TRBV27 and TRBJ1-2; D perhaps matches TRBD1 (6 bases). Germline V gene lookup returns CDR1 MNHEY and CDR2 SMNVEV (reference sequence). The CDR3 is 11 amino acids. V was shortened by 6 bases and J by 8 bases, with 10 bases between the two germline ends. CDR3 coding DNA: TGTGCCAGCAGGCAGGGGAACGGCTACACCTTC. This gives the protein CASRQGNGYTF.

The chain employs TRBV20-1 and TRBJ1-2; 10 bases are shared with TRBD1. V shed 6 bases, J shed 3 bases, and the junction held 19 bases outside the gene matches. From germline, CDR1 is DFQATT and CDR2 SNEGSKA (reference sequence). The CDR3 is made up of 18 amino acids. CDR3 DNA sequence: TGCAGTGCAAAACTGACCCCCGGGTGGACAGGGGGGCACTATGGCTACACCTTC. It translates to CSAKLTPGWTGGHYGYTF.

V is TRBV7-2 and J is TRBJ2-1; TRBD1 aligns across 7 bases. V was clipped by 3 bases and J by 4 bases; unmatched bases: 9. Germline V gene sequence: CDR1 SGHTA, CDR2 FQGNSA. This CDR3 contains 16 residues. The CDR3 here is CASSFGDRVIYNEQFF. Written as DNA, the CDR3 is TGTGCCAGCAGCTTTGGCGACAGGGTTATTTACAATGAGCAGTTCTTC. Full variable domain (outside the CDR3, taken from reference TRBV7-2 and TRBJ2-1): GAGVSQSPSNKVTEKGKDVELRCDPISGHTALYWYRQSLGQGLEFLIYFQGNSAPDKSGLPSDRFSAERTGGSVSTLTIQRTQQEDSAVYLCASSFGDRVIYNEQFFGPGTRLTVL.

By sample fraction, this clonotype is medium-sized (0.01 to 0.1%). The V gene is TRBV6-1, the J gene TRBJ1-2; D ambiguous. CDR1 MNHNS and CDR2 SASEGT come from the germline V gene. V lost 5 bases and J lost 4, with 17 bases in between. The CDR3 extends over 15 amino acids. The CDR3 protein is CASSIGRLGPYGYTF. The CDR3 bases are TGTGCCAGCAGTATCGGACGTCTGGGTCCCTATGGCTACACCTTC.

The rearrangement joins TRBV27 to TRBJ1-1, with 7 nucleotides matching TRBD1. Unmatched junction bases numbered 7, after V lost 7 bases and J lost 2 bases. There are 14 residues in the CDR3. CDR1 and CDR2 from the germline V gene are MNHEY and SMNVEV (reference sequence). This chain's CDR3 is CASKEDRLNTEAFF. CDR3 sequence (DNA): TGTGCCAGCAAAGAGGACAGGTTAAACACTGAAGCTTTCTTT.

This rearrangement joins TRBV7-9 to TRBJ1-2, with D hard to call. CDR1 and CDR2 (germline): SEHNR, FQNEAQ (reference sequence). Deletions cut 1 base from V and 4 bases from J, with 10 bases between. CDR3 size: 14 residues. The CDR3 DNA follows: TGTGCCAGCAGCTTAGAGGGCAGCTTCTATGGCTACACCTTC. Translation: CASSLEGSFYGYTF.